These T cell receptor beta chains were read from a single sample in a study of blood T cell repertoires in COVID-19. Only in-frame clones appear in the TCRdb table, and some are missing; sequencing was by immunoSEQ multiplex PCR. This sample has around 140,000 clones, with about 76% found just once. The sequenced material came from peripheral blood. Source of these receptors: a human donor in a cohort sampled during active COVID-19. Each CDR3 is given with its conserved first and last residue. D genes are given only for firm matches. A row's size may be missing; if present it is once, few, many or a size class.

V	J	D	size	DNA	CDR3
TRBV27	TRBJ2-4	NA	NA	TGTGCCAGCAGTTTGGGGGGCAAAAACATTCAGTACTTC	CASSLGGKNIQYF
TRBV18	TRBJ2-7	TRBD2	once	TGTGCCAGCTCACCGGGCATCGGGAGGAGCTCCTACGAGCAGTACTTC	CASSPGIGRSSYEQYF
TRBV5-1	TRBJ1-3	TRBD1	NA	TGCGCCAGCAGCCCGACAGGGGAGGGTGGAAACACCATATATTTT	CASSPTGEGGNTIYF
TRBV7-2	TRBJ1-5	TRBD1	NA	TGTGCCAGCAGCCGAGACAGGGGACAGCCCCAGCATTTT	CASSRDRGQPQHF
TRBV28	TRBJ2-6	TRBD2	NA	TGTGCCAGCATAGCGGGAGGGAAAACTGGGGCCAACGTCCTGACTTTC	CASIAGGKTGANVLTF
TRBV27	TRBJ2-3	NA	NA	TGTGCCAGCAGTTTATTGGGGACTCTCCCATATTTT	CASSLLGTLPYF
TRBV28	TRBJ2-6	TRBD2	few	TGTGCCAGCAGTAAGACTAGCGGGAGTCTGTCCGGGGCCAACGTCCTGACTTTC	CASSKTSGSLSGANVLTF
TRBV29-1	TRBJ2-7	NA	few	TGCAGCGTGAGGACAGCTTTCTCCTACGAGCAGTACTTC	CSVRTAFSYEQYF
TRBV9	TRBJ2-6	NA	NA	TGTGCCAGCAGCCTAGGGGAGTCTGGGGCCAACGTCCTGACTTTC	CASSLGESGANVLTF
TRBV20-1	TRBJ2-3	TRBD2	NA	TGCAGTGCTAGTCGGGTAGCGGGAGGTGGAGATACGCAGTATTTT	CSASRVAGGGDTQYF
TRBV18	TRBJ2-7	NA	NA	TGTGCCAGCTCACCACCGGGGCTCCCCTACGAGCAGTACTTC	CASSPPGLPYEQYF
TRBV4-2	TRBJ2-7	NA	once	TGTGCCAGCAGCGCTAGCGTGTTAAGCTCCTACGAGCAGTACTTC	CASSASVLSSYEQYF
TRBV14	TRBJ1-2	TRBD1	NA	TGTGCCAGCAGCCAAGATCCGACAGGGGTTGGCTACACCTTC	CASSQDPTGVGYTF
TRBV7-5	TRBJ2-1	NA	NA	TGTGTCAGAAGCTCCCCTACTAGCCCAGGCTACAATGAGCAGTTCTTC	CVRSSPTSPGYNEQFF
TRBV7-2	TRBJ2-5	NA	NA	TGTGCCAACTACCCCCTGGGGGGGGCAACGGCCCAGTACTTC	CANYPLGGATAQYF
TRBV19	TRBJ2-6	NA	NA	TGTGCCAGTAGTTCCCAACCGGGACTTTACGTCTCTGGGGCCAACGTCCTGACTTTC	CASSSQPGLYVSGANVLTF
TRBV24-1	TRBJ2-3	TRBD2	NA	TGTGCCACCAGTGATTCCGTAGCGGGAGCCGGCACAGATACGCAGTATTTT	CATSDSVAGAGTDTQYF
TRBV11-2	TRBJ1-1	NA	NA	TGTGCCAGCAGACTGACATTGAACACTGAAGCTTTCTTT	CASRLTLNTEAFF
TRBV5-4	TRBJ1-1	NA	NA	TGTGCCAGCAGCATACTGACAGGAGACACTGAAGCTTTCTTT	CASSILTGDTEAFF
TRBV4-3	TRBJ2-1	TRBD2	NA	TGCGCCAGCAGCCAAGGGGAGGGAATAAGGTACAATGAGCAGTTCTTC	CASSQGEGIRYNEQFF
TRBV7-6	TRBJ2-5	TRBD2	NA	TGTGCCAGCAGCCCGATAGCGGGAGGCGGGGTGGAGACCCAGTACTTC	CASSPIAGGGVETQYF
TRBV18	TRBJ2-5	NA	NA	TGTGCCAGCACCACTTTAGGACTGAAAGAGACCCAGTACTTC	CASTTLGLKETQYF